The 27 T cell receptor beta chains below were found in one sample sequenced in a study of T cell responses to AZD1222 COVID-19 vaccine. Libraries were prepared by immunoSEQ multiplex PCR; TCRdb keeps only in-frame clonotypes and omits some of them. Of 100,000 or so clones listed, about 89% are singletons. Specimen: peripheral blood, collected on day 0 of AZD1222 vaccination. These receptor sequences come from an adult in good health.

This clone was picked up one time. The chain combines TRBV10-3 with TRBJ2-2; 7 positions match TRBD1. This CDR3 has 16 amino acids. Per the germline V gene, CDR1 is ENHRY and CDR2 is SYGVKD. J gave up 6 bases and V 4 bases, and 11 bases lay outside the gene matches. CDR3 region: CAISAGQRFNAGELFF. Written as DNA, the CDR3 is TGTGCCATCAGTGCGGGACAGAGGTTTAACGCCGGGGAGCTGTTTTTT.

The V gene is TRBV19, the J gene TRBJ1-5; the D is unclear. Germline V gene sequence: CDR1 LNHDA, CDR2 SQIVND (reference sequence). Trimming removed 6 bases from V and 5 bases from J, with 11 bases in between. The CDR3 runs 13 residues. CDR3 in amino acids: CASSAAADQPQHF. In DNA form, the CDR3 reads TGTGCCAGTAGCGCAGCCGCGGATCAGCCCCAGCATTTT.

The rearrangement joins TRBV2 to TRBJ1-4; D remains ambiguous. Trimming shortened V by 0 bases and J by 8 bases, and 10 bases separated the two germline ends. Looked up from germline, CDR1 is SNHLY and CDR2 is FYNNEI. The CDR3 sequence is 14 residues long. CDR3 DNA sequence: TGTGCCAGCAGTGAAGCCCCGGTTGGGGAAAAACTGTTTTTT. This gives the protein CASSEAPVGEKLFF.

The CDR3 region is CASSLSGLAGVGTDTQYF. The CDR3 region has the DNA TGTGCCAGCAGTTTATCCGGACTAGCGGGAGTTGGTACAGATACGCAGTATTTT. This chain uses TRBV28 with TRBJ2-3; 13 nucleotides align to TRBD2. This CDR3 has 18 amino acids. Germline CDR1 MDHEN, CDR2 SYDVKM. After removal of 1 base from V and 3 bases from J, the junction contained 7 bases not matched to a gene. Complete variable domain (other parts from reference TRBV28 and TRBJ2-3): DVKVTQSSRYLVKRTGEKVFLECVQDMDHENMFWYRQDPGLGLRLIYFSYDVKMKEKGDIPEGYSVSREKKERFSLILESASTNQTSMYLCASSLSGLAGVGTDTQYFGPGTRLTVL.

The gene calls are TRBV18 and TRBJ2-7; D is perhaps TRBD2 (6 bases). V lost 2 bases to trimming and J lost 6 bases, with 14 bases between them. This CDR3 spans 14 amino acids. Per germline, CDR1 KGHSH and CDR2 LQKENI. The CDR3 DNA reads as TGTGCCAGCTCACCAAGGGCCCGGGAGTCCGAGCAGTACTTC. Translation: CASSPRARESEQYF.

This chain connects TRBV30 to TRBJ2-5; maybe TRBD2 (6 bases). Trimming shortened V by 1 base and J by 5 bases, and 14 bases separated the two germline ends. The germline gives CDR1 GTSNPN, CDR2 SVGIG (reference sequence). The CDR3 totals 14 residues. CDR3 sequence (DNA): TGTGCCTGGAGTGAAGGGTGGGGAGGCGAGACCCAGTACTTC. This codes for CAWSEGWGGETQYF.

By its share, this clone is medium-sized. The gene calls are TRBV9 and TRBJ1-2; tentatively, D is TRBD1 (5 bases). The length of the CDR3 is 14 residues. Trimming cost V 3 bases and J 6 bases, with 15 bases left between them. Germline CDR1 and CDR2: SGDLS and YYNGEE. The DNA of the CDR3 is TGTGCCAGCAGCGCAGAGGGGTTTGGGGATGGCTACACCTTC. Translating it yields CASSAEGFGDGYTF.

The chain joins TRBV5-6 to TRBJ1-2; the D is unclear. CDR3 size: 15 residues. Germline V gene sequence: CDR1 SGHDT, CDR2 YYEEEE. Deletions cut 0 bases from V and 4 bases from J, with 13 bases between. CDR3 sequence (DNA): TGTGCCAGCAGCTTGGGCTCCCCGGAGGGCTATGGCTACACCTTC. Encoded protein: CASSLGSPEGYGYTF.

The J gene is TRBJ1-5, the V gene TRBV19, with TRBD1 identical over 9 bases. The V gene's germline CDR1 is LNHDA and CDR2 SQIVND (reference sequence). CDR3 length: 15 amino acids. The V and J ends lost 3 bases and 6 bases, in that order; junction bases with no gene match: 6. This CDR3 reads CASSILQGAAQPQHF. CDR3 sequence (DNA): TGTGCCAGTAGTATCTTACAGGGGGCAGCTCAGCCCCAGCATTTT.

V is TRBV20-1 and J is TRBJ2-3, with D tentatively TRBD2 (5 bases). V lost 3 bases to trimming and J lost 1 base, with 11 bases between them. The CDR3 loop spans 14 amino acids. The germline gives CDR1 DFQATT, CDR2 SNEGSKA (reference sequence). This CDR3 is CSASKAERTDTQYF. As DNA, the CDR3 is TGCAGTGCTAGTAAAGCGGAGCGCACAGATACGCAGTATTTT.

The CDR3 here is CASSLQHAGANVLTF. The CDR3 DNA is TGTGCCAGCAGCTTACAACACGCTGGGGCCAACGTCCTGACTTTC. This chain uses TRBV7-2 with TRBJ2-6; D ambiguous. The CDR3 length is 15 residues. In germline, CDR1 is SGHTA, CDR2 FQGNSA. V was shortened by 2 bases and J by 2 bases, with 7 bases between the two germline ends.

The chain couples TRBV11-2 to TRBJ2-3, with a tentative D call TRBD2 (6 bases). This CDR3 contains 15 residues. Germline-derived CDR1 and CDR2 are SGHAT and FQNNGV. V was cut by 2 bases and J by 6 bases, with 15 bases left in between. Here the CDR3 DNA reads TGTGCCAGCAGCTTATTGTTCGGGAGTCTGGATACGCAGTATTTT. As protein: CASSLLFGSLDTQYF.

The chain uses TRBV5-1 and TRBJ2-7, with TRBD1 matching 9 bases. The CDR3 contains 15 residues. Germline CDR1 reads SGHRS; CDR2 reads YFSETQ. V lost 4 bases and J lost 2; bases outside the gene matches: 7. CDR3 loop: CASSHGQGKAYEQYF. CDR3 DNA: TGCGCCAGCAGCCACGGACAGGGGAAAGCCTACGAGCAGTACTTC.

This chain joins TRBV10-3 and TRBJ2-7, with D possibly being TRBD1 or TRBD2 (5 bases each). Germline values: CDR1 ENHRY, CDR2 SYGVKD. V lost 2 bases and J lost 0, with 11 bases in between. The CDR3 contains 15 residues. The CDR3 here is CAISEKRDHSYEQYF. The CDR3 DNA sequence: TGTGCCATCAGTGAGAAGAGGGACCACTCCTACGAGCAGTACTTC.

The rearrangement joins TRBV2 to TRBJ2-2; 8 bases are a match to TRBD2. CDR3 length: 16 amino acids. Germline trimming cut 1 base from V and 7 bases from J; bases unmatched to any gene: 8. Per germline, CDR1 SNHLY and CDR2 FYNNEI. CDR3 amino acids: CASSEGGLGRDGELFF. The DNA of the CDR3 is TGTGCCAGCAGTGAAGGGGGACTAGGACGAGACGGGGAGCTGTTTTTT.

The chain couples TRBV7-9 to TRBJ2-3, with a weak D call TRBD2 (7 bases). Germline-derived CDR1 and CDR2 are SEHNR and FQNEAQ (reference sequence). The V end lost 5 bases, the J end lost 2 bases, and 14 bases lay between the germline ends. The CDR3 length is 15 residues. In nucleotides, the CDR3 is TGTGCCAGCAGCCCGACGGGGGGCCTCACAGATACGCAGTATTTT. Translated: CASSPTGGLTDTQYF.

This clone occurred a few times. V usage is TRBV24-1 and J usage is TRBJ2-1, with D tentatively TRBD1 (6 bases). The V end was cut by 7 bases, the J end by 5 bases, with 26 bases between. CDR3 length: 18 amino acids. The germline gives CDR1 KGHDR, CDR2 SFDVKD. CDR3 residues: CATSDIRDTKSPNNEQFF. Here the CDR3 DNA reads TGTGCCACCAGCGACATCCGGGACACCAAAAGTCCAAACAATGAGCAGTTCTTC.

The V gene is TRBV11-3, the J gene TRBJ2-5, with a tentative D call TRBD2 (5 bases). V lost 1 base, J lost 3 bases, and 6 bases lay in between. The V gene's germline CDR1 is SGHNT and CDR2 YENEEA. The CDR3 consists of 13 residues. The CDR3 reads CASSLAGKETQYF. DNA of the CDR3: TGTGCCAGCAGCTTAGCCGGGAAAGAGACCCAGTACTTC.

The chain combines TRBV10-3 with TRBJ2-3; 8 bases align to TRBD2. V lost 7 bases and J lost 0; bases outside the gene matches: 6. Germline CDR1 reads ENHRY; CDR2 reads SYGVKD. The CDR3 runs 15 residues. The chain's CDR3 is CAITREGGSTDTQYF. The CDR3 region has the DNA TGTGCCATCACCCGGGAGGGGGGCAGCACAGATACGCAGTATTTT.

V usage is TRBV6-1 and J usage is TRBJ2-1, with D unclear. V dropped 1 base and J dropped 3 bases, with 10 bases sitting between them. Germline V lookup: CDR1 MNHNS, CDR2 SASEGT. The CDR3 is 15 amino acids. The CDR3 nucleotides are TGTGCCAGCAGTGAAGAGGTAGGCGGCTACAATGAGCAGTTCTTC. It codes for CASSEEVGGYNEQFF.

This sequence joins TRBV24-1 and TRBJ2-7, with no clear D. The CDR3 has 14 residues. Germline V lookup: CDR1 KGHDR, CDR2 SFDVKD. Trimming cost V 3 bases and J 0 bases, with 8 bases left between them. CDR3 loop: CATSDPLRSYEQYF. CDR3 nucleotide sequence: TGTGCCACCAGTGATCCTCTCCGCTCCTACGAGCAGTACTTC.

The CDR3 region has the DNA TGTGCCAGCAGTTTATTCAAGGATGGCGAAGCTTTCTTT. Translating it yields CASSLFKDGEAFF. The chain combines TRBV28 with TRBJ1-1, with D hard to call. Germline V gene sequence: CDR1 MDHEN, CDR2 SYDVKM. V was shortened by 1 base and J by 8 bases, with 11 bases between the two germline ends. This CDR3 is 13 amino acids long.

For this clone: Other DNA sequences within the sample encode an identical CDR3. The rearrangement joins TRBV2 to TRBJ1-5; the match to TRBD1 covers 8 bases. V lost 6 bases to trimming and J lost 0 bases; unmatched junction nucleotides: 4. This CDR3 is 15 amino acids long. Germline V gene data show CDR1 as SNHLY and CDR2 as FYNNEI. CDR3 sequence reads: CASSGQGVSNQPQHF. CDR3 in DNA: TGTGCCAGCAGCGGACAGGGTGTTAGCAATCAGCCCCAGCATTTT.

The gene calls are TRBV3-1 (or the pseudogene TRBV3-2) and TRBJ1-6; D is unclear. Trimming stripped 4 bases from V and 9 bases from J, with 19 bases between. Germline V gene sequence: CDR1 LGHDT, CDR2 YNNKEL (reference sequence). The CDR3 runs to 16 residues. CDR3 nucleotide sequence: TGTGCCAGCAGCCCTCGAGTAGGGCTCAGCGTTTCACCCCTCCACTTT. Its protein product is CASSPRVGLSVSPLHF.

The CDR3 spells CASSAGTSGSQGQFF. The CDR3 nucleotides are TGTGCCAGCAGCGCCGGGACTAGCGGATCCCAAGGGCAGTTCTTC. The chain is built from TRBV11-3 and TRBJ2-1, with 11 bases lining up with TRBD2. This CDR3 has 15 amino acids. With 5 bases clipped from V and 12 bases from J, the junction kept 12 bases outside the gene matches. The germline V gene has CDR1 SGHNT and CDR2 YENEEA.

The chain employs TRBV28 and TRBJ1-2; 8 bases are shared with TRBD1. The length of the CDR3 is 16 residues. Germline V gene sequence: CDR1 MDHEN, CDR2 SYDVKM. J was trimmed by 5 bases and V by 3 bases; bases with no gene match: 11. The CDR3 region is CASSLPSHTGGYGYTF. For the CDR3, the DNA is TGTGCCAGCAGTTTGCCCTCCCATACAGGGGGGTATGGCTACACCTTC.

The chain is built from TRBV7-8 and TRBJ1-6; the D is unclear. Germline CDR1 is SGHVS and CDR2 is FQNEAQ. The CDR3 is 14 residues long. Trimming took 8 bases from V and 6 from J, leaving 14 bases between them. CDR3 sequence (DNA): TGTGCCAGCGGCCGAGGACCCTTTAATTCACCCCTCCACTTT. The encoded protein is CASGRGPFNSPLHF.